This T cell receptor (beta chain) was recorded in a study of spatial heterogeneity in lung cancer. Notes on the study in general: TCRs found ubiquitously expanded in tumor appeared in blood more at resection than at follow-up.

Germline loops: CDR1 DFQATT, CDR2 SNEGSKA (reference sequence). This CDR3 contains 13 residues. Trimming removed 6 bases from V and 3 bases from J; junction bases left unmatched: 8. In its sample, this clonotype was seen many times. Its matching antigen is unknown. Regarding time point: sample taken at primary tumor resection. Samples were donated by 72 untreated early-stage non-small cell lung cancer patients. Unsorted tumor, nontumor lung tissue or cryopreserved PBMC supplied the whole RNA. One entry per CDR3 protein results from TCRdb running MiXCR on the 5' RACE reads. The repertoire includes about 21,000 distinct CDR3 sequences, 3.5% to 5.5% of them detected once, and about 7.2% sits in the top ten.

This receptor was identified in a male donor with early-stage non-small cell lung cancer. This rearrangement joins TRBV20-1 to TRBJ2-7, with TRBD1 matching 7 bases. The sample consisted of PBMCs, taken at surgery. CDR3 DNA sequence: TGCAGTGCCCCGGACAGGTTCCTCTACGAGCAGTACTTC. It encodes CSAPDRFLYEQYF.